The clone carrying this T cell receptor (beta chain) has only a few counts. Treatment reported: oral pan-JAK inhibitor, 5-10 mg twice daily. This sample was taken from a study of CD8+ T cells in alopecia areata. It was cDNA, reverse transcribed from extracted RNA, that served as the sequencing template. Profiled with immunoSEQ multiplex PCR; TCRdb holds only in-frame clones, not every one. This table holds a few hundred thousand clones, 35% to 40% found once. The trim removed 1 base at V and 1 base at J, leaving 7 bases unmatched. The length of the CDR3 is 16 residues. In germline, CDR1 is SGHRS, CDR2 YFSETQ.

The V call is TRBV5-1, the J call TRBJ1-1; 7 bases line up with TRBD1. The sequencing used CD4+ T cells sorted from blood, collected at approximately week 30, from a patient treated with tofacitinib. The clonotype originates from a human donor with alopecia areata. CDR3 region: CASSLTGASQNTEAFF. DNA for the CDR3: TGCGCCAGCAGCTTGACAGGGGCCTCCCAGAACACTGAAGCTTTCTTT.